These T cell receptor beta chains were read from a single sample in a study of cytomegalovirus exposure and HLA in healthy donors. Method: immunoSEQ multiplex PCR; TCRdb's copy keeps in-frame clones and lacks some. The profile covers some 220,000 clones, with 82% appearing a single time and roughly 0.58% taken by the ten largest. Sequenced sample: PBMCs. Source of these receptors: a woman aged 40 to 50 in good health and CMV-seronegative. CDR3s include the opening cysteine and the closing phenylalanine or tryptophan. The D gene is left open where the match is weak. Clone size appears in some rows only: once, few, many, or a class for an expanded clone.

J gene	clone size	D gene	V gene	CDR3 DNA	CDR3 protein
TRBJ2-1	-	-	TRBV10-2	TGCGCCAGCAGCTCTTTCTACAATGAGCAGTTCTTC	CASSSFYNEQFF
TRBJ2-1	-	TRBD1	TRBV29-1	TGCAGCGTTGCTGGGACAGGGAGAGGTGAGCAGTTCTTC	CSVAGTGRGEQFF
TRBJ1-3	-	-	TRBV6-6	TGTGCCAGCAGGGACCAGGGATCTGGAAACACCATATATTTT	CASRDQGSGNTIYF
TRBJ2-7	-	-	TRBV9	TGTGCCAGCAGCCTAAACGGTTACGAGCAGTACTTC	CASSLNGYEQYF
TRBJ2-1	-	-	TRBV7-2	TGTGCCAGCAGCTTAGACAGGGCCTACAATGAGCAGTTCTTC	CASSLDRAYNEQFF
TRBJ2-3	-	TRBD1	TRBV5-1	TGCGCCAGCAGCTTGGGGGGGGGACAGGGAACAGATACGCAGTATTTT	CASSLGGGQGTDTQYF
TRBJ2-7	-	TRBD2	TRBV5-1	TGCGCCAGCAGCTTGGCGGGGGGATCCTACGAGCAGTACTTC	CASSLAGGSYEQYF
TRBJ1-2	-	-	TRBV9	TGTGCCAGCAGCGTAGGACGGGACTATGGCTACACCTTC	CASSVGRDYGYTF
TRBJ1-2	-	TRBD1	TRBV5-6	TGTGCCAGCAGCCCGGACAGGGGAGGGAGCTATGGCTACACCTTC	CASSPDRGGSYGYTF
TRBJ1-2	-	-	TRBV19	TGTGCCAGTAGTATCGGTACAGGGTTAAGAGGCAACTATGGCTACACCTTC	CASSIGTGLRGNYGYTF
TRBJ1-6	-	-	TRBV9	TGTGCCAGCAGCTCCCTACAGGGTTCCCTGGATTCACCCCTCCACTTT	CASSSLQGSLDSPLHF
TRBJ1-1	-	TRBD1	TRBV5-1	TGCGCCAGCGGCCTACTAACGACAGGGGGCTACACTGAAGCTTTCTTT	CASGLLTTGGYTEAFF
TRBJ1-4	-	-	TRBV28	TGTGCCAGCAGTTCTGCCGCGGGGACCGAGTATAGAGAAAAACTGTTTTTT	CASSSAAGTEYREKLFF
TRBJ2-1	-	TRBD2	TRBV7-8	TGTGCCAGCAGCCTAAAGGCGCTAGCGGGATCCCGCTCCTACAATGAGCAGTTCTTC	CASSLKALAGSRSYNEQFF
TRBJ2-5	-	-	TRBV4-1	TGCGCCAGCAGACCCATGGAGGCTGATGAGACCCAGTACTTC	CASRPMEADETQYF
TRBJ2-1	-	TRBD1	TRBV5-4	TGTGCCGTGAGGACAGGCGCCTACAATGAGCAGTTCTTC	CAVRTGAYNEQFF
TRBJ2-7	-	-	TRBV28	TGTGCCAGCAGTCCCGACCGACAGGAGAACTACGAGCAGTACTTC	CASSPDRQENYEQYF
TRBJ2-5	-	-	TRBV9	TGTGCCAGCAGCGTTACAGTTGCGGGAGAGACCCAGTACTTC	CASSVTVAGETQYF
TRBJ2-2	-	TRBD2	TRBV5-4	TGTGCCAGCAGCTCGGGGGGACCCAACACCGGGGAGCTGTTTTTT	CASSSGGPNTGELFF
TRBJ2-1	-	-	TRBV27	TGTGCCAGCAGTTTATCGATAAGAGGGTACGATGAGCAGTTCTTC	CASSLSIRGYDEQFF
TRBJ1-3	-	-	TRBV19	TGTGCCAGTAGTATGGAGGGAAACACCATATATTTT	CASSMEGNTIYF
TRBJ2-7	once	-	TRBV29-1	TGCAGCGTTGAAGACGGTTCCTACGAGCAGTACTTC	CSVEDGSYEQYF
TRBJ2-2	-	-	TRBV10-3	TGTGCCATCAGTGCCGGAGGGGCCGGAACCGGGGAGCTGTTTTTT	CAISAGGAGTGELFF
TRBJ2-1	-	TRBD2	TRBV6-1	TGTGCCAGCAGTGAAGGGTTTCAGCGGGGCTCGGTCGACAATGAGCAGTTCTTC	CASSEGFQRGSVDNEQFF
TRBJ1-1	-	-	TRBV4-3	TGCGCCAGCCGGCGGGACGACGGGACGACTGAAGCTTTCTTT	CASRRDDGTTEAFF
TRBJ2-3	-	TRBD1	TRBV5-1	TGCGCCAGCAGTTTAACAGGGGAGACAGATACGCAGTATTTT	CASSLTGETDTQYF
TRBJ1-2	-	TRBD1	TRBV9	TGTGCCAGCAGCGTGGGACAGTCTAACTATGGCTACACCTTC	CASSVGQSNYGYTF
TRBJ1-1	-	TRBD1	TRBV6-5	TGTGCCAGCAGCCATGACAGGGTGAGGACTGAAGCTTTCTTT	CASSHDRVRTEAFF
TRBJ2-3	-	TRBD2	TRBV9	TGTGCCAGCAGCGCCACCCTAGCGGGGGGGCCGGATACGCAGTATTTT	CASSATLAGGPDTQYF
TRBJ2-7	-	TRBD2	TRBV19	TGTGCCAGTAGTTGGGGACTAGCGGGCTCCTACGAGCAGTACTTC	CASSWGLAGSYEQYF
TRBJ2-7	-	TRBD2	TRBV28	TGTGCCAGCAGTTTTGTGGGACTAGGGGCCTACGAGCAGTACTTC	CASSFVGLGAYEQYF
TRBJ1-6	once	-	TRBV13	TGTGCCAGCAGCTTAGGTAGCTCCTATAATTCACCCCTCCACTTT	CASSLGSSYNSPLHF
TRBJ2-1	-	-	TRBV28	TGTGCCATCCAACAGGGAGGGTCCTACAATGAGCAGTTCTTC	CAIQQGGSYNEQFF
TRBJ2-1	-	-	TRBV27	TGTGCCAGCAGTTTTTCACCTATCAGGTCGAACAATGAGCAGTTCTTC	CASSFSPIRSNNEQFF
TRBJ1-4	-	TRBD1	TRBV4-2	TGTGCCAGCAGCTCCAGGGTAGCAGGGGGCGCTGACCAGGATGAAAAACTGTTTTTT	CASSSRVAGGADQDEKLFF
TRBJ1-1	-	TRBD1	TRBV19	TGTGCCAGTAGTCCTCGGACAGGGGGCTGGACTGAAGCTTTCTTT	CASSPRTGGWTEAFF
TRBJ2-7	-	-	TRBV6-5	TGTGCCAGCAGTTACTCGAAGGGGTACGAGCAGTACTTC	CASSYSKGYEQYF